The sample holds many counts of the clone carrying this TCR beta chain. The sample originates from a study of tumor-infiltrating lymphocytes in primary liver carcinoma. V was trimmed by 5 bases and J by 1 base, leaving 12 bases between them. This CDR3 comprises 14 residues. Germline V gene data show CDR1 as ENHRY and CDR2 as SYGVKD. Priming with a constant-region primer yielded TCR beta cDNA from 400 to 550 ng total RNA. Construction of TCR beta libraries relied on three successive nested multiplex PCR rounds employing slightly modified ARM-PCR. A C-beta reverse primer was combined with TRBV1-TRBV30 forward primers in the first two PCR rounds, and each round had 10 cycles. TCRdb called the multiplex PCR reads again in MiXCR, with one record for every CDR3 protein. This sample has approximately 330,000 distinct CDR3 sequences; 65% occur once, and the top ten carry approximately 5.9%. The source of the blood RNA was unsorted whole blood, and germline DNA was extracted as well.

The sample was peripheral blood. This TCR derives from a man in his forties or fifties with primary liver carcinoma and hepatitis B virus infection. The rearrangement joins TRBV10-3 to TRBJ2-7; a possible D gene is TRBD1 (6 bases). The CDR3 sequence: CAISLQTGSYEQYF. The CDR3 DNA sequence: TGTGCCATCAGTTTGCAGACAGGTTCCTACGAGCAGTACTTC.